These T cell receptor beta chains were read from a single sample in a study of shared clonotypes between healthy human individuals. Sequenced by immunoSEQ multiplex PCR; TCRdb stores in-frame clones only, minus some. Of millions of clones listed, under 95% were seen once; the top ten hold about 1.5%. The source material was naive CD8+ T cells from PBMCs. All receptors derive from a young man in good health. Some clones in this sample may be carry-over from other donors' samples. The CDR3 runs from the conserved cysteine through the conserved F or W. A D gene is named only where the DNA matches it firmly. Only part of the rows carry a size: once, few, many, or a class if the clone is expanded.

J gene,D gene,V gene,CDR3 length,clone size,CDR3 protein,CDR3 DNA
TRBJ1-4,-,TRBV5-8,13,-,CASNQGWGEKLFF,TGTGCCAGCAATCAAGGGTGGGGTGAAAAACTGTTTTTT
TRBJ2-7,TRBD2,TRBV6-6,14,-,CASREAGERYEQYF,TGTGCCAGCAGAGAGGCGGGGGAGCGCTACGAGCAGTACTTC
TRBJ1-2,TRBD1,TRBV7-6,13,-,CASSQGEGGGYTF,TGTGCCAGCAGCCAGGGGGAGGGAGGTGGCTACACCTTC
TRBJ2-7,-,TRBV7-2,14,-,CASTFGGHRDEQYF,TGTGCCAGCACCTTTGGGGGGCACCGAGACGAGCAGTACTTC
TRBJ1-1,-,TRBV28,15,-,CASITPTGVNNEAFF,TGTGCCAGCATTACCCCGACAGGTGTAAACAATGAAGCTTTCTTT
TRBJ1-6,TRBD1,TRBV25-1,14,-,CASRDRDYRSPLHF,TGTGCCAGCAGGGACAGGGATTATCGGTCACCCCTCCACTTT
TRBJ2-3,-,TRBV7-9,13,once,CASSQPAAATQYF,TGTGCCAGCAGCCAACCCGCAGCGGCTACGCAGTATTTT
TRBJ2-7,TRBD1,TRBV28,15,many,CASRPILTGAYEQYF,TGTGCCAGCAGACCAATCCTGACAGGGGCCTACGAGCAGTACTTC
TRBJ2-1,-,TRBV5-6,13,-,CASSPVGYNEQFF,TGTGCCAGCAGCCCCGTCGGCTACAATGAGCAGTTCTTC
TRBJ1-1,-,TRBV7-2,16,-,CASSLAGGARNTEAFF,TGTGCCAGCAGCTTAGCGGGTGGAGCCCGGAACACTGAAGCTTTCTTT
TRBJ2-7,-,TRBV9,15,few,CASSVGGDSLYEQYF,TGTGCCAGCAGCGTAGGTGGCGACAGCCTCTACGAGCAGTACTTC
TRBJ2-7,-,TRBV27,15,-,CASSPRKEASYEQYF,TGTGCCAGCAGTCCCCGTAAAGAGGCCTCCTACGAGCAGTACTTC
TRBJ2-5,-,TRBV6-5,14,once,CASSWVGAQETQYF,TGTGCCAGCAGTTGGGTCGGGGCCCAAGAGACCCAGTACTTC
TRBJ1-2,-,TRBV28,16,-,CASSLTGTPANYGYTF,TGTGCCAGCAGTTTAACCGGGACACCTGCTAACTATGGCTACACCTTC
TRBJ2-1,-,TRBV11-2,16,-,CASSLGIRDEYNEQFF,TGTGCCAGCAGCTTGGGGATCCGGGATGAATACAATGAGCAGTTCTTC
TRBJ2-5,TRBD1,TRBV27,15,-,CASSLQYRGGETQYF,TGTGCCAGCAGTTTACAGTACAGGGGCGGGGAGACCCAGTACTTC
TRBJ1-1,-,TRBV6-5,16,-,CASSYGPGPADTEAFF,TGTGCCAGCAGTTACGGACCGGGGCCCGCGGACACTGAAGCTTTCTTT
TRBJ2-7,TRBD1,TRBV27,16,-,CASSPTGTGHPYEQYF,TGTGCCAGCAGTCCAACCGGGACAGGCCATCCCTACGAGCAGTACTTC
TRBJ2-2,-,TRBV19,14,-,CASSPAANTGELFF,TGTGCCAGTAGTCCAGCGGCGAACACCGGGGAGCTGTTTTTT
TRBJ2-3,TRBD2,TRBV29-1,15,-,CSVEGLVWSADTQYF,TGCAGCGTTGAGGGACTAGTCTGGTCGGCAGATACGCAGTATTTT
TRBJ2-3,TRBD2,TRBV29-1,15,-,CSVDVGRAPTDTQYF,TGCAGCGTTGATGTCGGGAGGGCCCCCACAGATACGCAGTATTTT
TRBJ2-7,-,TRBV27,14,-,CASSLAGDSYEQYF,TGTGCCAGCAGTTTAGCAGGGGACTCCTACGAGCAGTACTTC
TRBJ2-7,TRBD2,TRBV9,14,-,CASSVGLAGGEQYF,TGTGCCAGCAGCGTAGGACTAGCGGGAGGTGAGCAGTACTTC
TRBJ1-1,-,TRBV28,13,-,CASSLRLNTEAFF,TGTGCCAGCAGTTTAAGGCTGAACACTGAAGCTTTCTTT
TRBJ2-3,-,TRBV4-1,15,-,CASSQDLQATDTQYF,TGCGCCAGCAGCCAAGATCTCCAGGCCACAGATACGCAGTATTTT
TRBJ2-7,-,TRBV6-5,13,few,CASSSLQGYEQYF,TGTGCCAGCAGTTCACTTCAGGGCTACGAGCAGTACTTC
TRBJ1-3,-,TRBV9,16,-,CASSSKPGGIGNTIYF,TGTGCCAGCAGCTCCAAGCCGGGGGGAATTGGAAACACCATATATTTT
TRBJ1-1,TRBD1,TRBV2,20,-,CASSENLWDRGENKNTEAFF,TGTGCCAGCAGTGAAAACCTTTGGGACAGGGGTGAGAATAAGAACACTGAAGCTTTCTTT
TRBJ1-5,-,TRBV28,13,-,CASSLSPNQPQHF,TGTGCCAGCAGTTTATCCCCCAATCAGCCCCAGCATTTT
TRBJ2-7,-,TRBV2,14,-,CATRTPQVPYEQYF,TGTGCCACCCGAACCCCCCAGGTACCCTACGAGCAGTACTTC
TRBJ1-1,-,TRBV27,12,-,CASRLGNTEAFF,TGTGCCAGCAGACTAGGGAACACTGAAGCTTTCTTT
TRBJ2-1,-,TRBV21-1,16,-,CASSKRDHGVHNEQFF,TGTGCCAGCAGCAAAAGGGATCACGGGGTTCATAATGAGCAGTTCTTC
TRBJ2-1,TRBD2,TRBV9,18,-,CASSVGPFSSGSYNEQFF,TGTGCCAGCAGCGTAGGCCCGTTTTCTAGCGGATCCTACAATGAGCAGTTCTTC
TRBJ1-3,TRBD1,TRBV7-9,12,few,CASMTGDRTIYF,TGTGCCAGCATGACAGGGGACCGGACCATATATTTT
TRBJ2-5,-,TRBV6-5,14,-,CASSLAGSQETQYF,TGTGCCAGCAGTTTAGCCGGTAGCCAAGAGACCCAGTACTTC
TRBJ2-7,-,TRBV19,11,-,CASRIGTQIFF,TGTGCCAGTAGGATTGGGACACAAATATTCTTC
TRBJ1-5,-,TRBV6-6,16,-,CASSLSGPYSNQPQHF,TGTGCCAGCAGCCTGTCGGGGCCCTATAGCAATCAGCCCCAGCATTTT
TRBJ2-3,-,TRBV7-9,15,-,CASSLRETGTDTQYF,TGTGCCAGCAGCCTCAGGGAAACGGGCACAGATACGCAGTATTTT
TRBJ2-2,-,TRBV4-1,17,-,CASSQDPPPGLAGELFF,TGCGCCAGCAGCCAAGATCCGCCCCCGGGACTGGCCGGGGAGCTGTTTTTT
TRBJ2-7,-,TRBV9,16,-,CASSVDPVKRSYEQYF,TGTGCCAGCAGCGTAGATCCCGTGAAGCGCTCCTACGAGCAGTACTTC
TRBJ2-7,TRBD2,TRBV6-5,15,-,CASRYGLADSYEQYF,TGTGCCAGCCGCTACGGACTAGCGGATTCCTACGAGCAGTACTTC